The 23 T cell receptor beta chains presented below share a single source sample, sequenced in a study of T cells in Graves' hyperthyroidism and ophthalmopathy. RNA transcripts yielded amplified TCR beta CDR3 regions. TCR CDR3 regions were first amplified by RT-PCR with HTBI primers. Using its own MiXCR run on the multiplex PCR reads, TCRdb lists one record per CDR3 protein. The sample lists nearly 600,000 distinct CDR3 sequences, 13% to 15% occurring once. Material for sequencing was blood. The receptors derive from a woman aged 18-29 years with Graves' ophthalmopathy.

This clonotype was seen at least ten times. CDR3 coding DNA: TGTGCCAGCAGTGAAGGGCGGCCCTTTGGCGACGAGCAGTACTTC. Translating it yields CASSEGRPFGDEQYF. V and J are TRBV2 and TRBJ2-7, with no clear D. CDR1 and CDR2 (germline): SNHLY, FYNNEI. Trimming removed 1 base from V and 5 bases from J, with 15 bases in between. This CDR3 has 15 residues.

This clonotype showed up just a few times. Just one base apart from a much larger clone, this may be a read error. This rearrangement joins TRBV27 to TRBJ2-5; 13 nucleotides match TRBD2. CDR3 size: 15 residues. CDR1 is MNHEY, CDR2 SMNVEV, per germline (reference sequence). The ends lost 4 bases at V and 2 bases at J; junction bases unmatched: 1. CDR3 DNA: TGTGCCAGCAGTTGGGGACTAGCGGGACAAGAGACCCAGTACTTC. Its protein is CASSWGLAGQETQYF.

In its sample, this clonotype was seen many times. This chain joins TRBV27 and TRBJ2-5; tentatively, D is TRBD2 (6 bases). The length of the CDR3 is 17 residues. Trimming stripped 0 bases from V and 1 base from J, with 15 bases between. The germline gives CDR1 MNHEY, CDR2 SMNVEV (reference sequence). CDR3 sequence (DNA): TGTGCCAGCAGTTTATCGGGTTGGGGGGTTCGCCAAGAGACCCAGTACTTC. Protein product: CASSLSGWGVRQETQYF.

This clonotype was recorded many times. The chain carries TRBV14 and TRBJ2-7; D gene unclear. The V and J ends lost 6 bases and 0 bases respectively, with 15 bases between them. Germline V gene sequence: CDR1 SGHDN, CDR2 FVKESK. The CDR3 contains 15 residues. Here the CDR3 DNA reads TGTGCCAGCAGTCCCCGGTTGGGATTCTCCTACGAGCAGTACTTC. Translating gives CASSPRLGFSYEQYF.

This clonotype was counted at least ten times. The genes are TRBV2 and TRBJ1-1; D unresolved. The germline V gene encodes CDR1 SNHLY and CDR2 FYNNEI. This CDR3 is 12 amino acids long. Trimming left V 6 bases short and J 0 bases short, with 5 bases between. CDR3 region: CASRELNTEAFF. As DNA, the CDR3 is TGTGCCAGCAGGGAGCTGAACACTGAAGCTTTCTTT.

This clonotype was recorded at least ten times. The chain is built from TRBV11-2 and TRBJ2-7, with D possibly matching TRBD1 (6 bases). There are 15 residues in the CDR3. Trimming stripped 0 bases from V and 3 bases from J, with 12 bases between. From germline, CDR1 is SGHAT and CDR2 FQNNGV. The CDR3, as DNA: TGTGCCAGCAGCTTAGATTTGGGGGCTCTCTACGAGCAGTACTTC. It codes for CASSLDLGALYEQYF.

The V call is TRBV11-2, the J call TRBJ2-1; D may be TRBD1 (6 bases). Between the trimmed V and J ends, which lost 8 bases and 2 bases, there was a span of 10 bases. CDR1 SGHAT and CDR2 FQNNGV come from the germline V gene. The CDR3 extends over 13 amino acids. In nucleotides, the CDR3 is TGTGCCAGCGGCTGGACAGCCTACAATGAGCAGTTCTTC. The encoded protein is CASGWTAYNEQFF.

This clonotype appeared many times. This rearrangement joins TRBV7-2 to TRBJ2-1; D ambiguous. The germline V gene has CDR1 SGHTA and CDR2 FQGNSA. Between the trimmed V and J ends, which lost 1 base and 4 bases, there was a span of 8 bases. This CDR3 comprises 14 residues. The CDR3 loop reads CASSLGPIYNEQFF. The CDR3 nucleotides read TGTGCCAGCAGCTTAGGCCCGATTTACAATGAGCAGTTCTTC.

The CDR3 here is CASSLITSGPSSYNEQFF. The CDR3, as DNA: TGTGCCAGCAGTTTAATTACTAGCGGGCCGAGCTCCTACAATGAGCAGTTCTTC. V gene TRBV27 combines with J gene TRBJ2-1; TRBD2 matches 9 bases. V lost 2 bases to trimming and J lost 0 bases; unmatched junction nucleotides: 8. Germline V lookup: CDR1 MNHEY, CDR2 SMNVEV (reference sequence). The CDR3 sequence is 18 residues long.

This clonotype occurred many times. This CDR3 is CASSQEGAGRVYF. CDR3 DNA: TGTGCCAGCAGCCAAGAGGGGGCCGGGAGAGTGTACTTC. The rearrangement links TRBV3-1 to TRBJ2-5; D may be TRBD1 or TRBD2 (6 bases each). The CDR3 runs to 13 residues. Trimming stripped 0 bases from V and 13 bases from J, with 15 bases between. The germline V gene has CDR1 LGHDT and CDR2 YNNKEL (reference sequence).

This clonotype was counted at least ten times. The chain uses TRBV28 and TRBJ2-7; TRBD1 matches at 8 bases. V lost 6 bases, J lost 5 bases, and 18 bases stayed unmatched. Germline assignment: CDR1 MDHEN and CDR2 SYDVKM. There are 17 residues in the CDR3. DNA for the CDR3: TGTGCCAGCAGCCTGGTTAAGAGACAGGGGATTAGGGACGAGCAGTACTTC. It codes for CASSLVKRQGIRDEQYF.

This clonotype has just a few counts. This rearrangement joins TRBV6-1 to TRBJ2-1; D remains ambiguous. Trimming took 6 bases from V and 8 from J, leaving 11 bases between them. Germline V lookup: CDR1 MNHNS, CDR2 SASEGT. The CDR3 contains 12 residues. CDR3 loop: CASREWRYEQFF. The CDR3 nucleotides are TGTGCCAGCAGAGAGTGGCGCTATGAGCAGTTCTTC.

This rearrangement joins TRBV4-2 to TRBJ1-6; 7 bases map to TRBD1. Germline CDR1 is LGHNA and CDR2 is YNFKEQ. CDR3 size: 18 residues. V lost 0 bases to trimming and J lost 0 bases; unmatched junction nucleotides: 5. The CDR3 DNA reads TGTGCCAGCAGCCAAGATCCGGCAGGGGGCTCCTATAATTCACCCCTCCACTTT. Protein sequence: CASSQDPAGGSYNSPLHF.

As concerns this clonotype: This could be a read error, since a much larger clone is one nucleotide away. This sequence joins TRBV27 and TRBJ1-2; D gene ambiguous. In germline, CDR1 is MNHEY, CDR2 SMNVEV (reference sequence). The V gene lost 2 bases and the J gene lost 4 bases, with 20 bases spanning the gap. CDR3 length: 17 amino acids. The CDR3 spells CASSLPLPQRHGYGYTF. CDR3 sequence (DNA): TGTGCCAGCAGTTTACCCCTCCCTCAGCGGCACGGCTATGGCTACACCTTC.

This clonotype was counted a few times. The V call is TRBV27, the J call TRBJ1-4, with a weak D call TRBD1 (6 bases). V gave up 4 bases and J gave up 3 bases, with 15 bases separating them. The length of the CDR3 is 16 residues. Germline lookup yields CDR1 MNHEY and CDR2 SMNVEV (reference sequence). CDR3 in DNA: TGTGCCAGCAGTTATACAGGGACATCGCCTAATGAAAAACTGTTTTTT. This codes for CASSYTGTSPNEKLFF.

This clonotype came up many times. The rearrangement uses TRBV20-1 and TRBJ2-5; maybe TRBD1 (6 bases). Trimming took 4 bases from V and 5 from J, leaving 17 bases between them. Germline V gives CDR1 DFQATT, CDR2 SNEGSKA (reference sequence). The CDR3 contains 14 residues. The CDR3 DNA is TGCAGTGCTATCGCGGCTAACCAGGGGGAGACCCAGTACTTC. This translates into CSAIAANQGETQYF.

This clonotype was seen at least ten times. The chain carries TRBV28 and TRBJ1-1; D gene unclear. The germline V gene encodes CDR1 MDHEN and CDR2 SYDVKM. This CDR3 has 14 amino acids. V was clipped by 8 bases and J by 2 bases, with 15 bases between them. The CDR3 region has the DNA TGTGCCAGCCTGTCGGGTGGGCTCAACACTGAAGCTTTCTTT. Translating gives CASLSGGLNTEAFF.

This clonotype has ten or more counts. DNA of the CDR3: TGTGCCAGCTCACCACAAGGGATGGAGACCCAGTACTTC. It is translated as CASSPQGMETQYF. The V and J genes are TRBV18 and TRBJ2-5; D ambiguous. The CDR3 covers 13 residues. Trimming stripped 1 base from V and 5 bases from J, with 8 bases between. From germline, CDR1 is KGHSH and CDR2 LQKENI.

To note about this clonotype: A much larger clone lies one base from this, so it may be a read error. This chain links TRBV11-2 with TRBJ2-5; D is ambiguous. The V end lost 4 bases, the J end lost 2 bases, and 14 bases lay between the germline ends. The length of the CDR3 is 15 residues. Germline CDR1 SGHAT, CDR2 FQNNGV. The DNA for the CDR3 is TGTGCCAGCAGCTCAGATGTGAGCAGGCAAGAGACCCAGTACTTC. Protein sequence: CASSSDVSRQETQYF.

This clonotype was seen a few times. One end of the junction varies from germline; a read error may be responsible. The V and J genes are TRBV11-2 and TRBJ2-5; 8 bases match TRBD1. CDR3 length: 16 residues. The V gene's germline CDR1 is SGHAT and CDR2 FQNNGV. This CDR3 reads CASSFGVGQGQETLYF. CDR3 DNA sequence: TGTGCCAGCAGCTTCGGGGTCGGACAGGGCCAAGAGACCCTGTACTTC.

This clonotype was found a few times. V gene TRBV29-1 combines with J gene TRBJ1-3, with D unclear. V was cut by 3 bases and J by 3 bases, with 3 bases left in between. The germline gives CDR1 SQVTM, CDR2 ANQGSEA. The CDR3 sequence is 11 residues long. The CDR3 sequence is CSVEIGNTIYF. CDR3 DNA sequence: TGCAGCGTTGAGATTGGAAACACCATATATTTT.

This clonotype showed up many times. The rearrangement joins TRBV18 to TRBJ1-1, with TRBD1 as a possible D gene (5 bases). Germline V gene sequence: CDR1 KGHSH, CDR2 LQKENI. Trimming removed 3 bases at V and 0 bases at J, with 14 bases between. The CDR3 is made up of 16 amino acids. The CDR3 reads CASSPGGTFMNTEAFF. In DNA, the CDR3 is TGTGCCAGCTCACCGGGGGGGACCTTCATGAACACTGAAGCTTTCTTT.

Worth noting for this clonotype: One end of the junction is discordant with germline, which a read error may explain. V usage is TRBV5-5 and J usage is TRBJ2-1; D not resolved. This CDR3 has 13 residues. Germline V gives CDR1 SGHKS, CDR2 YYEKEE (reference sequence). CDR3 DNA: TGTGCCAGCAGCTTGCGGCAGGTCAATGAGCGGTTCTTC. This encodes CASSLRQVNERFF.